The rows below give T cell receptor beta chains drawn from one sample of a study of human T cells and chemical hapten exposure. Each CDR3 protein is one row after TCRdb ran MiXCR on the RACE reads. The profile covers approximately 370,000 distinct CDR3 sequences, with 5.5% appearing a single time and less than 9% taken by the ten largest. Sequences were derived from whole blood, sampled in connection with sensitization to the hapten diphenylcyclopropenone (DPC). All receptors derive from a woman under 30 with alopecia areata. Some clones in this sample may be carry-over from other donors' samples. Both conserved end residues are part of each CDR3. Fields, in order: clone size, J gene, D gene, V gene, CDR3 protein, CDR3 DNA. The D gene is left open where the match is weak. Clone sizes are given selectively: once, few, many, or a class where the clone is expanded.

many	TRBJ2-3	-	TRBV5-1	CASSLETFTDTQYF	TGCGCCAGCAGCCTTGAAACATTCACAGATACGCAGTATTTT
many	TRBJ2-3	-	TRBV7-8	CASRGGAADTQYF	TGTGCCAGCAGGGGGGGGGCCGCAGATACGCAGTATTTT
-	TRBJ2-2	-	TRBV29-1	CSVEQEDTGELFF	TGCAGCGTTGAGCAGGAGGACACCGGGGAGCTGTTTTTT
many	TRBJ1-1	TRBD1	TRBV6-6	CASSYRQGSAEAFF	TGTGCCAGCAGTTACCGACAGGGGAGCGCTGAAGCTTTCTTT
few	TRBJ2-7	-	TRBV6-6	CASSSREQYEQYF	TGTGCCAGCAGTTCCCGTGAGCAGTACGAGCAGTACTTC
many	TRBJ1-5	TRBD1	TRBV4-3	CASSEDRDYQPQHF	TGCGCCAGCAGCGAGGACAGGGACTATCAGCCCCAGCATTTT
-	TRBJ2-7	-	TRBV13	CASSPGGTGGYEQYF	TGTGCCAGCAGCCCCGGGGGGACAGGAGGCTACGAGCAGTACTTC
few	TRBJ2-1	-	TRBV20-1	CSASLAWEQFF	TGCAGTGCTAGTTTAGCCTGGGAGCAGTTCTTC
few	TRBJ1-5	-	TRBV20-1	CSVRAGNQPQHF	TGCAGTGTCAGAGCGGGCAATCAGCCCCAGCATTTT
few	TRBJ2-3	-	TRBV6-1	CASSDTYTDTQYF	TGTGCCAGCAGTGACACCTACACAGATACGCAGTATTTT
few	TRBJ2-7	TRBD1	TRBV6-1	CASSEGGTGAYEQYF	TGTGCCAGCAGTGAAGGTGGGACAGGGGCCTACGAGCAGTACTTC
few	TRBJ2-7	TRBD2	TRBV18	CASSQASGGEQYF	TGTGCCAGCTCCCAGGCTAGCGGGGGGGAGCAGTACTTC
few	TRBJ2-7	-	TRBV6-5	CASSRDLHEQYF	TGTGCCAGCAGCCGCGATTTGCACGAGCAGTACTTC
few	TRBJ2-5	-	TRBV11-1	CASSLDTKQETQYF	TGTGCCAGCAGCTTGGACACGAAACAAGAGACCCAGTACTTC
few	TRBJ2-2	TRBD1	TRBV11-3	CASSSDRGETGELFF	TGTGCCAGCAGCTCCGACAGGGGGGAGACCGGGGAGCTGTTTTTT
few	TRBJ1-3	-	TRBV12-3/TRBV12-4	CASSYFQGLNTIYF	TGTGCCAGCAGTTATTTCCAGGGGCTAAACACCATATATTTT
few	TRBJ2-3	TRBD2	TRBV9	CASSPGLAGGYTQYF	TGTGCCAGCAGCCCGGGACTAGCGGGGGGGTATACGCAGTATTTT
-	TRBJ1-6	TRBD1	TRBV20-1	CSARVGTGVRSPLHF	TGCAGTGCTAGAGTCGGGACAGGCGTACGATCACCCCTCCACTTT
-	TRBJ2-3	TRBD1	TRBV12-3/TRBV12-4	CASSRRGQGTDTQYF	TGTGCCAGCAGCCGGCGGGGACAGGGAACAGATACGCAGTATTTT
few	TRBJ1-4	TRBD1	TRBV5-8	CASSLARTGGVDEKLFF	TGTGCCAGCAGCTTGGCGAGAACAGGGGGCGTAGATGAAAAACTGTTTTTT
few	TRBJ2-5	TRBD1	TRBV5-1	CASSGDREIPPYQETQYF	TGCGCCAGCAGCGGGGACAGGGAGATTCCACCGTACCAAGAGACCCAGTACTTC
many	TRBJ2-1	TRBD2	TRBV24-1	CATSDPTLAGGSYNEQFF	TGTGCCACCAGTGATCCCACACTAGCGGGGGGCTCCTACAATGAGCAGTTCTTC
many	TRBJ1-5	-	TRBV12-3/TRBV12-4	CASSLRMGDQPQHF	TGTGCCAGCAGTTTACGCATGGGGGATCAGCCCCAGCATTTT
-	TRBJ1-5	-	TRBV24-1	CATSDGGHQPQHF	TGTGCCACCAGTGACGGGGGTCATCAGCCCCAGCATTTT
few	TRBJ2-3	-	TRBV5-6	CASGTSWVARTQYF	TGTGCCAGCGGGACTTCTTGGGTAGCCAGGACGCAGTATTTT
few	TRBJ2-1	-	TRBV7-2	CASSFEELRMNEQFF	TGTGCCAGCAGCTTCGAAGAGCTGAGGATGAATGAGCAGTTCTTC
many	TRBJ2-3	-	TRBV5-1	CASSPGQPGQYF	TGCGCCAGCAGCCCTGGACAGCCCGGGCAGTATTTT
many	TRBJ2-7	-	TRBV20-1	CSARDPAGVFSQQYF	TGCAGTGCTAGAGATCCGGCAGGGGTCTTCTCCCAGCAGTACTTC
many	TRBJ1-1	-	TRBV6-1	CASSDQAHRF	TGTGCCAGCAGTGATCAAGCCCATCGCTTT
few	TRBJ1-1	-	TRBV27	CASSRTTLGAKDTEAFF	TGTGCCAGCAGCCGAACGACGCTAGGGGCGAAGGACACTGAAGCTTTCTTT
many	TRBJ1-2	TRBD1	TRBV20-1	CSATSGTGGPYYGYTF	TGCAGTGCCACGTCCGGGACAGGGGGTCCTTACTATGGCTACACCTTC
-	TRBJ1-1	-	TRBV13	CASSFHGGRATEAFF	TGTGCCAGCAGCTTCCACGGGGGGCGCGCCACTGAAGCTTTCTTT
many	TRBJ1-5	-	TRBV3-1	CASSQRTRAQPQHF	TGTGCCAGCAGCCAACGGACAAGGGCGCAGCCCCAGCATTTT
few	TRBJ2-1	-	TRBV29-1	CSVVSQPGPVGKFF	TGCAGCGTTGTGTCCCAGCCAGGCCCTGTGGGTAAGTTCTTC
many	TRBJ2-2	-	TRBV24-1	CATSDRTAFETGELFF	TGTGCCACCAGTGACCGGACAGCCTTTGAGACCGGGGAGCTGTTTTTT
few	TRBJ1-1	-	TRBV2	CASSVLGATEAFF	TGTGCCAGCAGTGTCTTGGGGGCCACTGAAGCTTTCTTT
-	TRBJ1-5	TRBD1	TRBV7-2	CASSSGTDPRNQPQHF	TGTGCCAGCAGCTCCGGGACAGATCCGCGCAATCAGCCCCAGCATTTT
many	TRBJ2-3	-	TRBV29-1	CSVEAHLYGDTQYF	TGCAGCGTTGAAGCACACCTCTATGGAGATACGCAGTATTTT
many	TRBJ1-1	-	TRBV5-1	CASSLEGGSTEAFF	TGCGCCAGCAGCTTGGAGGGGGGGAGCACTGAAGCTTTCTTT
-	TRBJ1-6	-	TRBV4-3	CASSQGPGQANSPLHF	TGCGCCAGCAGCCAAGGTCCGGGACAAGCAAATTCACCCCTCCACTTT
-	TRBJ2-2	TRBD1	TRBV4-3	CASSQAGTGSNTGELFF	TGCGCCAGCAGCCAAGCCGGGACAGGGTCGAACACCGGGGAGCTGTTTTTT